The source of this T cell receptor beta chain is a study of cytomegalovirus exposure and HLA in healthy donors. Findings of the study overall: According to a later analysis, TCR clusters from the first cohort tended to co-occur in the 110 or so validation repertoires. Both high specificity and high sensitivity reportedly marked the classifier's diagnosis of cytomegalovirus status. Rare sequences made up most TCRs, while some public TCRs were found in many donors. Cytomegalovirus-associated TCR beta chains were listed, numbering some 180.

Sequencing used immunoSEQ multiplex PCR; TCRdb keeps in-frame clones, though not all of them. The sample lists about 120,000 clones; 88% were seen once. This clone came up a few times. What it recognizes is unknown. This receptor was identified in a man aged 18 to 29 in good health and CMV-seronegative. The sequenced sample was PBMCs.

The CDR3 is CASRRDRGYTGELFF. The CDR3 region has the DNA TGCGCCAGCAGGCGGGACAGGGGGTATACCGGGGAGCTGTTTTTT. The chain combines TRBV4-3 with TRBJ2-2; 11 bases fit TRBD1. CDR1 and CDR2 (germline): LGHNA, YSLEER. There are 15 residues in the CDR3. V shed 6 bases and J 5 bases; nucleotides not matched to a gene: 5.